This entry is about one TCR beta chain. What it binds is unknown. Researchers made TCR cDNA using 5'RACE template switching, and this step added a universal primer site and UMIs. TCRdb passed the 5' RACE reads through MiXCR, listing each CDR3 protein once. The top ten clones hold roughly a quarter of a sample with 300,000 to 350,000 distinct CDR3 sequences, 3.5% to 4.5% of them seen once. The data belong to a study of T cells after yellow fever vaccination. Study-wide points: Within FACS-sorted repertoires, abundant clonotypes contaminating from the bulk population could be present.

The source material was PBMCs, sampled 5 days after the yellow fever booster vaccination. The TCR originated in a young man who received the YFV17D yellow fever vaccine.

The CDR3 protein is CASSYGGRRGTGELFF. The CDR3 DNA sequence: TGTGCCAGCAGTTACGGGGGGCGCCGGGGAACCGGGGAGCTGTTTTTT. J is TRBJ2-2 and V is TRBV6-6, with D perhaps assigned TRBD1 or TRBD2 (6 bases each). V was pared by 2 bases and J by 5 bases, with 15 bases between. CDR3 length equals 16 residues. Germline V gene data show CDR1 as MNHNY and CDR2 as SVGAGI (reference sequence).